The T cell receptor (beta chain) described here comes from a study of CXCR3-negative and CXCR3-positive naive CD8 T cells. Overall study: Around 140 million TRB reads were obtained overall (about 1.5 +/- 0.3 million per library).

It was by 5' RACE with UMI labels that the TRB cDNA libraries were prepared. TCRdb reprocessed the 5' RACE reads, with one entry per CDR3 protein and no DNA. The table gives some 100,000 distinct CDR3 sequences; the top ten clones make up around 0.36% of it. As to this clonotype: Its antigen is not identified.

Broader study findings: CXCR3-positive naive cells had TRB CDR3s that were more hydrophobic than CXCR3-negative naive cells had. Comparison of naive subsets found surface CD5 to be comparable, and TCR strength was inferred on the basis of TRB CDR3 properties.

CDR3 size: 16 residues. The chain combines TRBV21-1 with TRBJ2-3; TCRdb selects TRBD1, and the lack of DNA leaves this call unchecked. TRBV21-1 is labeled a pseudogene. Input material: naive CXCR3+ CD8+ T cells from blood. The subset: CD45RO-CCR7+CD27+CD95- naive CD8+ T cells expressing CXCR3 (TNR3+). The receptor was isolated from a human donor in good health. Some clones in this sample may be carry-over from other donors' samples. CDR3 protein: CASSRTGPRGSDTQYF.